These 13 T cell receptor beta chains were sequenced from one sample in a study of Graves' ophthalmopathy and Graves' hyperthyroidism. Researchers took RNA transcripts and amplified TCR beta CDR3 regions from them. A first-round RT-PCR used HTBI primers, followed by a second-round multiplex PCR. MiXCR, run by TCRdb on the multiplex PCR reads, gives a single entry per CDR3 protein. The table shows approximately 460,000 distinct CDR3 sequences, with 13% to 15% occurring only once. Sequenced: blood. The receptors shown here come from a woman aged 30 to 39 with Graves' ophthalmopathy.

This clonotype was seen ten or more times. The chain joins TRBV27 to TRBJ1-1, with D uncertain. The V end was cut by 5 bases, the J end by 3 bases, with 16 bases between. The germline V gene has CDR1 MNHEY and CDR2 SMNVEV (reference sequence). CDR3 size: 15 residues. CDR3: CASSPGPTGHTEAFF. CDR3 coding DNA: TGTGCCAGCAGTCCCGGACCCACCGGGCACACTGAAGCTTTCTTT.

This chain connects TRBV29-1 to TRBJ2-6; D uncertain. Germline V gene lookup returns CDR1 SQVTM and CDR2 ANQGSEA. V was pared by 1 base and J by 1 base, with 8 bases between. The CDR3 contains 15 residues. The CDR3 sequence is CSVEAWQSGANVLTF. The DNA of the CDR3 is TGCAGCGTTGAAGCTTGGCAATCTGGGGCCAACGTCCTGACTTTC.

V usage is TRBV9 and J usage is TRBJ1-3; D possibly corresponds to TRBD1 (5 bases). Deletions cut 4 bases from V and 7 bases from J, with 18 bases between. The CDR3 runs 15 residues. The germline CDR1 and CDR2 sequences are SGDLS and YYNGEE. CDR3 bases: TGTGCCAGCAGCAATGGGGACCGATTCCGGAACACCATATATTTT. Translation: CASSNGDRFRNTIYF.

This clonotype appeared a single time. The gene calls are TRBV7-2 and TRBJ2-7; 10 positions match TRBD1. V lost 2 bases to trimming and J lost 1 base; unmatched junction nucleotides: 5. Germline V gives CDR1 SGHTA, CDR2 FQGNSA. The CDR3 is 16 amino acids. The CDR3 DNA reads TGTGCCAGCAGCTTAAGCGGGACAGGGGTATCCTACGAGCAGTACTTC. Translating gives CASSLSGTGVSYEQYF. Combining the CDR3 with reference TRBV7-2 and TRBJ2-7 gives the whole variable domain GAGVSQSPSNKVTEKGKDVELRCDPISGHTALYWYRQSLGQGLEFLIYFQGNSAPDKSGLPSDRFSAERTGGSVSTLTIQRTQQEDSAVYLCASSLSGTGVSYEQYFGPGTRLTVT.

This clonotype was picked up many times. The chain combines TRBV15 with TRBJ1-1; D perhaps matches TRBD1 (5 bases). Trimming took off 0 bases at V and 3 bases at J, with 11 bases between the two ends. The length of the CDR3 is 15 residues. Germline V gene data show CDR1 as LNHNV and CDR2 as YYDKDF (reference sequence). CDR3 bases: TGTGCCACCAGCAGAGACTGGGACCAGCACACTGAAGCTTTCTTT. This translates into CATSRDWDQHTEAFF. The complete variable domain, with remaining parts taken from reference TRBV15 and TRBJ1-1, reads DAMVIQNPRYQVTQFGKPVTLSCSQTLNHNVMYWYQQKSSQAPKLLFHYYDKDFNNEADTPDNFQSRRPNTSFCFLDIRSPGLGDTAMYLCATSRDWDQHTEAFFGQGTRLTVV.

This clonotype occurred many times. CDR3 loop: CASSSRGTGGEQYF. The CDR3 bases are TGTGCCAGCAGTTCCCGGGGGACAGGGGGAGAGCAGTACTTC. This chain links TRBV28 with TRBJ2-7; 11 bases line up with TRBD1. Germline values: CDR1 MDHEN, CDR2 SYDVKM. Trimming removed 4 bases from V and 7 bases from J; junction bases left unmatched: 6. CDR3 length: 14 amino acids. The complete variable domain, with remaining parts taken from reference TRBV28 and TRBJ2-7, reads DVKVTQSSRYLVKRTGEKVFLECVQDMDHENMFWYRQDPGLGLRLIYFSYDVKMKEKGDIPEGYSVSREKKERFSLILESASTNQTSMYLCASSSRGTGGEQYFGPGTRLTVT.

As for this clonotype: A much larger clone differs from this one at a single base, so this may be a read error. The J gene is TRBJ2-4, the V gene TRBV12-5; possible D gene TRBD2, 5 bases. The CDR3 is made up of 13 amino acids. Germline lookup yields CDR1 LGHNT and CDR2 FRNRAP. Trimming left V 9 bases short and J 2 bases short, with 11 bases between. CDR3 bases: TGTGCTAGGATCGAGGGTACCAAAAACATTCAGTACTTC. This codes for CARIEGTKNIQYF.

The sample holds many counts of this clonotype. The chain links TRBV7-2 to TRBJ2-5, with D unclear. With 5 bases removed from V and 4 bases from J, the gap between germline ends came to 20 bases. The CDR3 runs 16 residues. Per the germline V gene, CDR1 is SGHTA and CDR2 is FQGNSA. The CDR3 reads CASSPVEALPPETQYF. CDR3 sequence (DNA): TGTGCCAGCAGCCCAGTCGAGGCTCTTCCCCCAGAGACCCAGTACTTC. The whole variable domain, filled in from reference TRBV7-2 and TRBJ2-5, reads GAGVSQSPSNKVTEKGKDVELRCDPISGHTALYWYRQSLGQGLEFLIYFQGNSAPDKSGLPSDRFSAERTGGSVSTLTIQRTQQEDSAVYLCASSPVEALPPETQYFGPGTRLLVL.

This clonotype occurred many times. A much larger clone lies one base from this, so it may be a read error. V and J are TRBV28 and TRBJ1-1; D gene unclear. Deletions cut 8 bases from V and 2 bases from J, with 12 bases between. This CDR3 has 13 amino acids. CDR1 is MDHEN, CDR2 SYDVKM, per germline. The CDR3 nucleotides are TGTGCCAGCGGTTCCCCCTTAAACACTGAAGCTTTCTTT. Its protein product is CASGSPLNTEAFF.

The table lists this clonotype with a few counts. The J gene is TRBJ1-1, the V gene TRBV5-1; 7 bases map to TRBD1. J gave up 5 bases and V 2 bases, and 6 bases lay outside the gene matches. Germline V gives CDR1 SGHRS, CDR2 YFSETQ. The CDR3 extends over 14 amino acids. CDR3 amino acids: CASSFGQEGTEAFF. CDR3 nucleotide sequence: TGCGCCAGCAGCTTTGGACAGGAAGGGACTGAAGCTTTCTTT.

This clonotype was observed many times. The CDR3 DNA reads TGTGCCAGCAGACCGGGACGCAGGTACACTGAAGCTTTCTTT. It encodes CASRPGRRYTEAFF. The V gene is TRBV12-3 or TRBV12-4, the J gene TRBJ1-1; TRBD1 might be the D (5 bases). The CDR3 covers 14 residues. V lost 6 bases and J 3 bases, leaving 14 bases between the germline ends.

This clonotype has ten or more counts. The CDR3 coding sequence is TGTGCCAGCAGTCCTCGGACTAGCGGCGGGGGGACCCAGTACTTC. It is translated as CASSPRTSGGGTQYF. This chain connects TRBV6-1 to TRBJ2-5, with 10 bases matching TRBD2. The CDR3 totals 15 residues. With 5 bases clipped from V and 7 bases from J, the junction kept 10 bases outside the gene matches. Germline CDR1 reads MNHNS; CDR2 reads SASEGT.

The chain is built from TRBV18 and TRBJ1-1; 7 positions match TRBD1. The CDR3 is 17 amino acids. Trimming removed 1 base from V and 4 bases from J; junction bases left unmatched: 12. The germline CDR1 and CDR2 sequences are KGHSH and LQKENI. This CDR3 reads CASSPQIQGTESTEAFF. The CDR3 DNA is TGTGCCAGCTCACCACAGATCCAGGGGACAGAGAGCACTGAAGCTTTCTTT. Using reference TRBV18 and TRBJ1-1 for the parts outside the CDR3, the full variable domain is NAGVMQNPRHLVRRRGQEARLRCSPMKGHSHVYWYRQLPEEGLKFMVYLQKENIIDESGMPKERFSAEFPKEGPSILRIQQVVRGDSAAYFCASSPQIQGTESTEAFFGQGTRLTVV.